Listed below are T cell receptor beta chains from one sample, sequenced in a study of Ad26.COV2.S vaccination and SARS-CoV-2 variants. Method: immunoSEQ multiplex PCR; TCRdb's copy keeps in-frame clones and lacks some. The table records about 350,000 clones, about 90% of them present only once. Sequencing was performed on peripheral blood, taken after recovery from COVID-19. The origin of the receptors is a human donor who had recovered from COVID-19. The CDR3 runs from the conserved cysteine through the conserved F or W. A D gene is named only where the DNA matches it firmly. A clone size is listed for some rows: how often the clone was seen (once, few, many), or a class if it is expanded.

cdr3_aa	cdr3_nt	j_call	v_call	clone_size	d_call
CAIKGTGNEQYF	TGTGCCATCAAAGGGACAGGGAACGAGCAGTACTTC	TRBJ2-7	TRBV10-3	once	TRBD1
CASSQDLAQPQHF	TGTGCCAGCAGCCAAGATCTTGCTCAGCCCCAGCATTTT	TRBJ1-5	TRBV3-1/TRBV3-2	once	.
CASSLYVPHPTDTQYF	TGTGCCAGCAGTTTATACGTCCCTCACCCCACAGATACGCAGTATTTT	TRBJ2-3	TRBV27	.	.
CASSLEAGVGYNEQFF	TGTGCCAGCAGCTTGGAGGCGGGGGTAGGCTACAATGAGCAGTTCTTC	TRBJ2-1	TRBV5-8	.	TRBD2
CASSPTQLALDTQYF	TGTGCCAGCAGCCCGACCCAACTAGCACTAGATACGCAGTATTTT	TRBJ2-3	TRBV6-4	.	.
CASSLIRSRTGANVLTF	TGTGCCAGCAGCTTAATACGCAGCCGAACTGGGGCCAACGTCCTGACTTTC	TRBJ2-6	TRBV11-2	.	.
CASSLGTTTGNTIYF	TGTGCCAGCAGCTTAGGGACAACTACTGGAAACACCATATATTTT	TRBJ1-3	TRBV7-2	.	.
CASSVGGNEQFF	TGTGCCAGTAGTGTCGGGGGCAATGAGCAGTTCTTC	TRBJ2-1	TRBV19	.	.
CASRTTGGPHETQYF	TGTGCCAGCAGGACTACAGGGGGCCCCCACGAGACCCAGTACTTC	TRBJ2-5	TRBV5-4	.	TRBD1
CASSYSVVDEQFF	TGTGCCAGCAGTTACTCGGTTGTCGATGAGCAGTTCTTC	TRBJ2-1	TRBV6-6	.	.
CAISAKPQGQPQHF	TGTGCCATCAGCGCAAAACCTCAGGGTCAGCCCCAGCATTTT	TRBJ1-5	TRBV10-3	.	.
CASSALGTEQETQYF	TGTGCCAGCAGCGCGTTAGGGACAGAACAAGAGACCCAGTACTTC	TRBJ2-5	TRBV7-2	.	TRBD1
CSGQGVGTEAFF	TGCAGCGGACAGGGGGTTGGGACTGAAGCTTTCTTT	TRBJ1-1	TRBV29-1	.	TRBD1
CASGGANTGELFF	TGTGCCAGCGGGGGGGCGAACACCGGGGAGCTGTTTTTT	TRBJ2-2	TRBV21-1	.	.
CASSQLPGESNQPQHF	TGCGCCAGCAGTCAATTGCCAGGGGAGAGCAATCAGCCCCAGCATTTT	TRBJ1-5	TRBV23-1	.	.
CAISGQASGGAVNEQFF	TGTGCCATCAGTGGTCAGGCTAGCGGGGGGGCCGTCAATGAGCAGTTCTTC	TRBJ2-1	TRBV10-3	.	TRBD2
CASSQGANLGSPLHF	TGTGCCAGCAGCCAGGGCGCTAATTTGGGTTCACCCCTCCACTTT	TRBJ1-6	TRBV3-1/TRBV3-2	.	.
CASSYAGTEYGYTF	TGTGCCAGCAGTTACGCCGGGACAGAATATGGCTACACCTTC	TRBJ1-2	TRBV6-2/TRBV6-3	once	TRBD1
CASSFDSTSNQPQHF	TGTGCCAGCAGCTTTGACAGCACTAGCAATCAGCCCCAGCATTTT	TRBJ1-5	TRBV7-2	.	.
CASSIDRRGTGNTIYF	TGTGCCAGTAGTATAGATCGAAGAGGGACTGGAAACACCATATATTTT	TRBJ1-3	TRBV19	.	.
CASNRGTDEQYF	TGTGCCAGCAACAGGGGTACCGACGAGCAGTACTTC	TRBJ2-7	TRBV2	.	TRBD1
CASSQDPTLNYEQYF	TGCGCCAGCAGCCAAGATCCGACCCTTAACTACGAGCAGTACTTC	TRBJ2-7	TRBV4-3	once	.
CASSLAWTGGIDGYTF	TGTGCCAGCAGTTTAGCATGGACAGGCGGTATTGATGGCTACACCTTC	TRBJ1-2	TRBV27	once	TRBD1
CASSLAGTHTDTQYF	TGTGCCAGCAGCTTAGCAGGGACTCACACAGATACGCAGTATTTT	TRBJ2-3	TRBV11-2	once	.
CASSRNKYEQYF	TGTGCCAGCAGCCGGAATAAATACGAGCAGTACTTC	TRBJ2-7	TRBV5-4	.	.
CASSVVSRVNTEAFF	TGTGCCAGCAGCGTAGTATCCAGGGTGAACACTGAAGCTTTCTTT	TRBJ1-1	TRBV9	.	.
CASSLTGNTGELFF	TGTGCCAGCAGCTTAACGGGAAACACCGGGGAGCTGTTTTTT	TRBJ2-2	TRBV11-2	.	.
CASSLGLSNQPQHF	TGCGCCAGCAGCTTGGGACTGAGCAATCAGCCCCAGCATTTT	TRBJ1-5	TRBV5-1	.	.
CASSQAADNSPLHF	TGTGCCAGCAGCCAAGCGGCAGACAATTCACCCCTCCACTTT	TRBJ1-6	TRBV7-2	many	.
CASSETAGFVNTEAFF	TGTGCCAGCAGCGAAACAGCAGGGTTCGTGAACACTGAAGCTTTCTTT	TRBJ1-1	TRBV7-6	.	.
CASSTRGRLTEQYF	TGTGCCAGCAGCACCCGGGGCAGACTCACCGAGCAGTACTTC	TRBJ2-7	TRBV13	few	.
CASSESGSYGYTF	TGTGCCAGCAGTGAAAGCGGTTCTTATGGCTACACCTTC	TRBJ1-2	TRBV6-1	.	.
CASSDSGSSTDTQYF	TGTGCCAGCAGTGATAGCGGGTCTAGCACAGATACGCAGTATTTT	TRBJ2-3	TRBV25-1	.	TRBD2
CASSLPPLNTEAFF	TGTGCCAGCAGCTTACCTCCACTGAACACTGAAGCTTTCTTT	TRBJ1-1	TRBV11-2	.	.
CASTDMGQNYGYTF	TGCGCCAGCACCGACATGGGACAGAACTATGGCTACACCTTC	TRBJ1-2	TRBV10-2	.	TRBD1
CASSWGQALNEKLFF	TGCGCCAGCAGCTGGGGACAGGCCCTTAATGAAAAACTGTTTTTT	TRBJ1-4	TRBV5-1	.	TRBD1
CASSDGQGNEQYF	TGTGCCAGCAGTGATGGACAGGGAAACGAGCAGTACTTC	TRBJ2-7	TRBV27	.	TRBD1
CASSYGQYQETQYF	TGTGCCAGCAGTTACGGACAGTACCAAGAGACCCAGTACTTC	TRBJ2-5	TRBV6-2/TRBV6-3	.	.
CASSLASRVWETQYF	TGTGCCAGCAGCTTGGCCTCTCGGGTTTGGGAGACCCAGTACTTC	TRBJ2-5	TRBV5-6	.	.
CASSPIFGDLVSGTEAFF	TGTGCCAGCTCACCTATTTTCGGGGATCTGGTTTCGGGCACTGAAGCTTTCTTT	TRBJ1-1	TRBV18	.	.
CASSDRGFADTQYF	TGTGCCAGCAGTGACAGGGGGTTCGCGGATACGCAGTATTTT	TRBJ2-3	TRBV2	.	TRBD1
CASSLAEGVSSYTF	TGTGCCAGCAGTTTAGCGGAGGGGGTATCCTCCTACACCTTC	TRBJ1-2	TRBV27	.	.
CASSLLDMNTEAFF	TGTGCCAGCAGTTTATTGGACATGAACACTGAAGCTTTCTTT	TRBJ1-1	TRBV28	.	.
CASSLGGGAVGYTF	TGTGCCAGCAGCCTCGGGGGCGGGGCGGTTGGCTACACCTTC	TRBJ1-2	TRBV11-2	.	.
CASSQGETQYF	TGCGCCAGCAGTCAAGGGGAGACCCAGTACTTC	TRBJ2-5	TRBV23-1	.	.
CASSPRTDPYEQYF	TGTGCCAGTAGTCCCCGGACGGATCCCTACGAGCAGTACTTC	TRBJ2-7	TRBV19	.	.
CASSLVHTIFTSGVNNEQFF	TGTGCCAGCAGCTTAGTCCATACTATATTCACTAGCGGGGTTAACAATGAGCAGTTCTTC	TRBJ2-1	TRBV7-6	.	TRBD2